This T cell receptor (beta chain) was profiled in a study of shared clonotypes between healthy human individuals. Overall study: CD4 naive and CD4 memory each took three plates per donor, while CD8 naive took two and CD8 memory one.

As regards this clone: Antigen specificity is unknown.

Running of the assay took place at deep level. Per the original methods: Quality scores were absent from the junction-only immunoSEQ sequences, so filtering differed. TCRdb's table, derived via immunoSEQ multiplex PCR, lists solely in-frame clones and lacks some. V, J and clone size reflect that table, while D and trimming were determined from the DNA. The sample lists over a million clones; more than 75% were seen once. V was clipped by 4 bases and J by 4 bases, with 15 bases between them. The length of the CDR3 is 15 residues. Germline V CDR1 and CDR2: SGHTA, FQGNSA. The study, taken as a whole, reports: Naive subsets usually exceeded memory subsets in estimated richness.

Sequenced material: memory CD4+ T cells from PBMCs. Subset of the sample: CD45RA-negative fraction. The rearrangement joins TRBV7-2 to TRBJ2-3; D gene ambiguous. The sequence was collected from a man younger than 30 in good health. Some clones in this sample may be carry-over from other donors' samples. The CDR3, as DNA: TGTGCCAGCAGCTCCAGAGCTAACCGGGCAGATACGCAGTATTTT. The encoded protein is CASSSRANRADTQYF.